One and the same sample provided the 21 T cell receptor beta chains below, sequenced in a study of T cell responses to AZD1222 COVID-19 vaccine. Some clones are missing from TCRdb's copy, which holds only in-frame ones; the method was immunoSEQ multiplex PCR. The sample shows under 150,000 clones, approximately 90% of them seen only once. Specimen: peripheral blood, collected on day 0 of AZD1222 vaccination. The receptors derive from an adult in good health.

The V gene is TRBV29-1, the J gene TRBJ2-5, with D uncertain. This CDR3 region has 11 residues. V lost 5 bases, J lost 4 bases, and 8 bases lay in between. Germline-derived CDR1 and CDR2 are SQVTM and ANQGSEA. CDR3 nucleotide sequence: TGCAGCGTTCTCCGAACAGAGACCCAGTACTTC. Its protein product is CSVLRTETQYF. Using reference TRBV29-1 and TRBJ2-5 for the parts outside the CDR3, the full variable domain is SAVISQKPSRDICQRGTSLTIQCQVDSQVTMMFWYRQQPGQSLTLIATANQGSEATYESGFVIDKFPISRPNLTFSTLTVSNMSPEDSSIYLCSVLRTETQYFGPGTRLLVL.

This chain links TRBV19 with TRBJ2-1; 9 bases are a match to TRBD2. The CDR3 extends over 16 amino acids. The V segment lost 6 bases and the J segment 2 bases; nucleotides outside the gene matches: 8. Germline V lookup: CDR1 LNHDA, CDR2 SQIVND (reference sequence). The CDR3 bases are TGTGCCAGTAGAAACCCGGCTAGCGGGACCTACAATGAGCAGTTCTTC. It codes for CASRNPASGTYNEQFF.

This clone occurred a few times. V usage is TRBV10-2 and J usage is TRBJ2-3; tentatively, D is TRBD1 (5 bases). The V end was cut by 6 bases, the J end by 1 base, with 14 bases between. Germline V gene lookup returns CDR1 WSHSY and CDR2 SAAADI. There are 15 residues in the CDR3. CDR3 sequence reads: CASRDLKGGTDTQYF. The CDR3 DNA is TGCGCCAGCAGGGATCTAAAAGGGGGCACAGATACGCAGTATTTT.

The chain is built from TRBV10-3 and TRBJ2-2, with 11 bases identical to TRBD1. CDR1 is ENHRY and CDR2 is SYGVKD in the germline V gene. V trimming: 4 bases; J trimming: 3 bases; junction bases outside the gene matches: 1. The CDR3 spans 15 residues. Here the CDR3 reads CAISGTGGDTGELFF. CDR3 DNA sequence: TGTGCCATCAGTGGGACAGGGGGCGACACCGGGGAGCTGTTTTTT.

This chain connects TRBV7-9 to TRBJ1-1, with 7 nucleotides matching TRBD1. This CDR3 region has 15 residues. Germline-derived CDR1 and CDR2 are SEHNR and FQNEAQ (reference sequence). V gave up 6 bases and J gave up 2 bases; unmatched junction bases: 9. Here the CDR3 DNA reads TGTGCCAGCAGTGAGAAACGACAGGGAAACACTGAAGCTTTCTTT. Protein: CASSEKRQGNTEAFF.

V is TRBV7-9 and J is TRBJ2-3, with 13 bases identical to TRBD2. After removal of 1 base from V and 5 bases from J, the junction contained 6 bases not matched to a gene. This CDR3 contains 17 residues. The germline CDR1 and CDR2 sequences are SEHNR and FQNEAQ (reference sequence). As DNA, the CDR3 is TGTGCCAGCAGCTTAGGGGGACTAGCGGGGTCTCAAGATACGCAGTATTTT. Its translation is CASSLGGLAGSQDTQYF.

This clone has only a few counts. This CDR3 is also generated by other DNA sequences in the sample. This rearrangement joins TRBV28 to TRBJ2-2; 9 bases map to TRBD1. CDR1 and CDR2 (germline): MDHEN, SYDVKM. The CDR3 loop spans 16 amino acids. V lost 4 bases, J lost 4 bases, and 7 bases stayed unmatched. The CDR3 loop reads CASSSNRGRVTGELFF. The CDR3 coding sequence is TGTGCCAGCAGTTCGAACAGGGGGCGGGTCACCGGGGAGCTGTTTTTT.

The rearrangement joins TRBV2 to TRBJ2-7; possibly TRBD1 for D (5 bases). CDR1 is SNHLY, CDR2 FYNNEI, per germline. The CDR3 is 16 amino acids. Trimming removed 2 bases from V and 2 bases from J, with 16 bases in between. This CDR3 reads CASSEREQVVTYEQYF. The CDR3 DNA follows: TGTGCCAGCAGTGAAAGGGAACAGGTCGTAACCTACGAGCAGTACTTC.

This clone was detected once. This CDR3 reads CASSQRDGVTNEKLFF. The CDR3 region has the DNA TGCGCCAGCAGCCAGCGGGACGGCGTAACTAATGAAAAACTGTTTTTT. The rearrangement uses TRBV4-3 and TRBJ1-4; D possibly corresponds to TRBD1 (5 bases). This CDR3 spans 16 amino acids. CDR1 is LGHNA, CDR2 YSLEER, per germline. With 3 bases removed from V and 1 base from J, the gap between germline ends came to 12 bases.

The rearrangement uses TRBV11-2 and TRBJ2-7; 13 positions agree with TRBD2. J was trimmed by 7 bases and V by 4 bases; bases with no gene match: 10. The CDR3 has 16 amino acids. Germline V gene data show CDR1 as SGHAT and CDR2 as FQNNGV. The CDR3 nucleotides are TGTGCCAGCAGCTCTGGGACTAGCGGGACCTTCTGGGAGCAGTACTTC. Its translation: CASSSGTSGTFWEQYF.

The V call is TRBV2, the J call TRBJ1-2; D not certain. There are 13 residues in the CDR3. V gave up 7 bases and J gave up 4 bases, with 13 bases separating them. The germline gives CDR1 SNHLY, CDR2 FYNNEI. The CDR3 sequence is CASTGEGGYGYTF. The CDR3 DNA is TGTGCCAGCACCGGGGAGGGCGGCTATGGCTACACCTTC. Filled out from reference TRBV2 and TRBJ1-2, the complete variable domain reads EPEVTQTPSHQVTQMGQEVILRCVPISNHLYFYWYRQILGQKVEFLVSFYNNEISEKSEIFDDQFSVERPDGSNFTLKIRSTKLEDSAMYFCASTGEGGYGYTFGSGTRLTVV.

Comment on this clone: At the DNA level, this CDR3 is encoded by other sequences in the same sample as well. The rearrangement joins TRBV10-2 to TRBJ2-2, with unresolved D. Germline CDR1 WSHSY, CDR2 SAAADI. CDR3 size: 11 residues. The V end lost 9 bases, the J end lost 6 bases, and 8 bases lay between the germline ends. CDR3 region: CASSIPGELFF. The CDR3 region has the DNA TGCGCCAGTAGTATTCCCGGGGAGCTGTTTTTT.

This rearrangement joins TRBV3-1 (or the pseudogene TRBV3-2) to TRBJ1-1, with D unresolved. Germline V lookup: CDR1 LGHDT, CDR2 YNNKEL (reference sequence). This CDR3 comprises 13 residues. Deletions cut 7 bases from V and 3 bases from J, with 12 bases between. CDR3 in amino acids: CASTAVRDTEAFF. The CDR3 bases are TGTGCCAGCACCGCGGTGCGGGACACTGAAGCTTTCTTT.

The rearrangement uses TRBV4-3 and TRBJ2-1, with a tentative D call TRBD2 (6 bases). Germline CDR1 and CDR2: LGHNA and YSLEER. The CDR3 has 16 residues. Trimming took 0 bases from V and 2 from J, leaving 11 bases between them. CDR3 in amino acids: CASSQDGRGTYNEQFF. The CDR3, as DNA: TGCGCCAGCAGCCAAGATGGTCGCGGGACCTACAATGAGCAGTTCTTC.

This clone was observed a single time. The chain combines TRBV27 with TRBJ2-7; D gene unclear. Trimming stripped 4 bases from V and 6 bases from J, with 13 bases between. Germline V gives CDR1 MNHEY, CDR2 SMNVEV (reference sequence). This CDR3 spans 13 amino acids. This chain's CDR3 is CASSSKAGREQYF. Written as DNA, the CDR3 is TGTGCCAGCAGTTCAAAAGCCGGTCGCGAGCAGTACTTC.

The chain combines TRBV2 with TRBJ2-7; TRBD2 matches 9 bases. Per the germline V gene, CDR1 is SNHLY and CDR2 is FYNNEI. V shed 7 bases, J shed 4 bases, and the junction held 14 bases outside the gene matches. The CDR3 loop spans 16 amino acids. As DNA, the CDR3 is TGTGCCAGCACTTTGACTAGCGGCCAACAAGGGTACGAGCAGTACTTC. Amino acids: CASTLTSGQQGYEQYF.

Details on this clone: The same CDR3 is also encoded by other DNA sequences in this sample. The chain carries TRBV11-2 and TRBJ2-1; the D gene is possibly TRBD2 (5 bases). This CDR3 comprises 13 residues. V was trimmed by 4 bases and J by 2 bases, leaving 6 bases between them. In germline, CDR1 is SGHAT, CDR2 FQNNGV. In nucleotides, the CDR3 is TGTGCCAGCAGCTCCGGGACCTACAATGAGCAGTTCTTC. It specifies CASSSGTYNEQFF.

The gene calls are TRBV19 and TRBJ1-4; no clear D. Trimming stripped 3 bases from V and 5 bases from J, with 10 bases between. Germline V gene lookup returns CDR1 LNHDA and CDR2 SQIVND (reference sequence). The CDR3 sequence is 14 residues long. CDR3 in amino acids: CASSMKWKNEKLFF. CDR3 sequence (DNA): TGTGCCAGTAGTATGAAATGGAAGAATGAAAAACTGTTTTTT.

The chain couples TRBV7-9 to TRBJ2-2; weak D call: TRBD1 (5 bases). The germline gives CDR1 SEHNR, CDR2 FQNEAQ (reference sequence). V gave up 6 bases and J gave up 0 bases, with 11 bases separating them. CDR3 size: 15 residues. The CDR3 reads CASSPGISNTGELFF. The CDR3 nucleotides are TGTGCCAGCAGTCCAGGGATTTCGAACACCGGGGAGCTGTTTTTT.

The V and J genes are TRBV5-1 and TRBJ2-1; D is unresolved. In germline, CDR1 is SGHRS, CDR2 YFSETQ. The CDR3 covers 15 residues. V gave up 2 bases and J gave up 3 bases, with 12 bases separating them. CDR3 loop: CASSLALGFYNEQFF. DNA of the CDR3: TGCGCCAGCAGCTTAGCCCTGGGGTTCTACAATGAGCAGTTCTTC.

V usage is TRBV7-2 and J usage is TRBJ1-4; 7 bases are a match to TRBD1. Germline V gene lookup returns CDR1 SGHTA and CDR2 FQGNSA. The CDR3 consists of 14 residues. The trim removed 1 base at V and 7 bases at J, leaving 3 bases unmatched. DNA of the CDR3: TGTGCCAGCAGCTTAGTAGGGACAGCTGAAAAACTGTTTTTT. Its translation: CASSLVGTAEKLFF.